Presented here are 30 T cell receptor beta chains from one specimen sequenced in a study of CD4 T cells in relation to SARS-CoV-2 and coronaviruses. Profiled with immunoSEQ multiplex PCR; TCRdb holds only in-frame clones, not every one. Here the sample spans tens of thousands of clones, approximately 90% being singletons. Sequences were obtained from memory CD4+ T cells from PBMCs. These receptors came from an adult with COVID-19.

V gene TRBV5-1 combines with J gene TRBJ2-2, with TRBD1 matching over 11 bases. The V segment lost 0 bases and the J segment 6 bases; nucleotides outside the gene matches: 10. The CDR3 totals 18 residues. Germline CDR1 is SGHRS and CDR2 is YFSETQ. The DNA for the CDR3 is TGCGCCAGCAGCTTGGAAGGACAGGGGGCGGGTTCGGCCGGGGAGCTGTTTTTT. It is translated as CASSLEGQGAGSAGELFF.

The rearrangement links TRBV14 to TRBJ2-1; D remains ambiguous. The CDR3 consists of 15 residues. Germline CDR1 SGHDN, CDR2 FVKESK. Trimming shortened V by 0 bases and J by 2 bases, and 8 bases separated the two germline ends. CDR3 amino acids: CASSQDSLAYNEQFF. CDR3 in DNA: TGTGCCAGCAGCCAAGATTCCCTAGCCTACAATGAGCAGTTCTTC. Complete variable domain (other parts from reference TRBV14 and TRBJ2-1): EAGVTQFPSHSVIEKGQTVTLRCDPISGHDNLYWYRRVMGKEIKFLLHFVKESKQDESGMPNNRFLAERTGGTYSTLKVQPAELEDSGVYFCASSQDSLAYNEQFFGPGTRLTVL.

The chain links TRBV21-1 to TRBJ2-6; the tabulated D call, TRBD2, remains unverified against the DNA. TRBV21-1 is noted as a pseudogene. The CDR3 contains 17 residues. CDR3 sequence reads: CASSLGLGWSGANVLTF. As DNA, the CDR3 is TGTGCCAGCAGCCTGGGACTAGGGTGGTCTGGGGCCAACGTCCTGACTTTC.

This clone was observed a single time. The genes are TRBV19 and TRBJ1-3; D perhaps matches TRBD1 (6 bases). Germline-derived CDR1 and CDR2 are LNHDA and SQIVND (reference sequence). This CDR3 has 15 amino acids. Trimming removed 4 bases at V and 5 bases at J, with 15 bases between. CDR3 coding DNA: TGTGCCAGTAGTAGACAGGCTTCAATACGAAACACCATATATTTT. It specifies CASSRQASIRNTIYF.

This clone was found once. The genes are TRBV9 and TRBJ2-7; D remains unclear. Germline V gene data show CDR1 as SGDLS and CDR2 as YYNGEE. CDR3 length: 14 residues. The V and J ends lost 0 bases and 5 bases respectively, with 12 bases between them. CDR3: CASSVDWGFNEQYF. The CDR3 DNA reads TGTGCCAGCAGCGTAGATTGGGGTTTCAACGAGCAGTACTTC.

The chain couples TRBV19 to TRBJ2-7, with D tentatively TRBD1 (6 bases). Trimming took off 11 bases at V and 2 bases at J, with 16 bases between the two ends. This CDR3 is 13 amino acids long. Germline V gene lookup returns CDR1 LNHDA and CDR2 SQIVND (reference sequence). CDR3 sequence (DNA): TGTGCCGTGGGGGCCTGGAATCCCTACGAGCAGTACTTC. Translating gives CAVGAWNPYEQYF.

The V call is TRBV2, the J call TRBJ2-5, with TRBD2 as a possible D gene (7 bases). This CDR3 contains 14 residues. V was shortened by 7 bases and J by 4 bases, with 16 bases between the two germline ends. The germline V gene encodes CDR1 SNHLY and CDR2 FYNNEI. The CDR3 region is CASTGGYQRETQYF. The CDR3 region has the DNA TGTGCCAGCACGGGGGGCTATCAACGAGAGACCCAGTACTTC. Supplemented by reference TRBV2 and TRBJ2-5, the full variable domain reads EPEVTQTPSHQVTQMGQEVILRCVPISNHLYFYWYRQILGQKVEFLVSFYNNEISEKSEIFDDQFSVERPDGSNFTLKIRSTKLEDSAMYFCASTGGYQRETQYFGPGTRLLVL.

Only one count was recorded for this clone. The chain recombines TRBV6-2 or TRBV6-3 with TRBJ2-6; D is unclear. This CDR3 contains 15 residues. Deletions cut 6 bases from V and 0 bases from J, with 9 bases between. CDR1 is MNHEY and CDR2 is SVGEGT in the germline V gene. CDR3: CASSPQYSGANVLTF. CDR3 nucleotide sequence: TGTGCCAGCAGCCCACAATACTCTGGGGCCAACGTCCTGACTTTC.

CDR3 sequence: CASRPQGARDGYTF. Here the CDR3 DNA reads TGTGCCAGCAGACCACAGGGGGCGCGAGATGGCTACACCTTC. V is TRBV27 and J is TRBJ1-2; 9 nucleotides align to TRBD1. The length of the CDR3 is 14 residues. CDR1 and CDR2 (germline): MNHEY, SMNVEV (reference sequence). Trimming removed 6 bases from V and 6 bases from J; junction bases left unmatched: 8.

The chain joins TRBV7-9 to TRBJ1-2; D may be TRBD1 (6 bases). Looked up from germline, CDR1 is SEHNR and CDR2 is FQNEAQ (reference sequence). CDR3 size: 14 residues. V was shortened by 6 bases and J by 5 bases, with 16 bases between the two germline ends. The chain's CDR3 is CASSPDAGAYGYTF. The CDR3 region has the DNA TGTGCCAGCAGTCCAGACGCGGGGGCATATGGCTACACCTTC.

The table lists this clone with a few counts. The V gene is TRBV28, the J gene TRBJ1-6; D not certain. CDR1 and CDR2 from the germline V gene are MDHEN and SYDVKM. Trimming shortened V by 4 bases and J by 11 bases, and 9 bases separated the two germline ends. This CDR3 has 12 residues. In DNA, the CDR3 is TGTGCCAGCAGTTCCTGGACCACACCCCTCCACTTT. It specifies CASSSWTTPLHF.

This clone was seen just once. The chain recombines TRBV28 with TRBJ2-7; the D gene is possibly TRBD1 (6 bases). This CDR3 spans 15 amino acids. CDR1 MDHEN and CDR2 SYDVKM come from the germline V gene. Trimming pared 3 bases from V and 2 bases from J, leaving 14 bases between. The CDR3 protein is CASSFAGTPTYEQYF. The CDR3 DNA reads TGTGCCAGCAGTTTTGCCGGGACACCAACCTACGAGCAGTACTTC.

This chain connects TRBV30 to TRBJ1-1; D not certain. V lost 3 bases and J 1 base, leaving 12 bases between the germline ends. Germline V CDR1 and CDR2: GTSNPN, SVGIG (reference sequence). The CDR3 length is 14 residues. Here the CDR3 DNA reads TGTGCCTGGAGATTTGTCAGCCGGAACACTGAAGCTTTCTTT. Its protein is CAWRFVSRNTEAFF.

V usage is TRBV19 and J usage is TRBJ2-3, with 7 bases fitting TRBD1. Germline V gene lookup returns CDR1 LNHDA and CDR2 SQIVND (reference sequence). The V segment lost 4 bases and the J segment 6 bases; nucleotides outside the gene matches: 7. The CDR3 covers 14 residues. CDR3 DNA: TGTGCCAGTAGTAGGGGACAGAGGGTGGATACGCAGTATTTT. This encodes CASSRGQRVDTQYF.

V is TRBV7-2 and J is TRBJ2-3; unclear D gene. The V end was cut by 0 bases, the J end by 0 bases, with 4 bases between. CDR3 length: 14 residues. Germline V CDR1 and CDR2: SGHTA, FQGNSA. CDR3 amino acids: CASSLASSTDTQYF. The CDR3, as DNA: TGTGCCAGCAGCTTAGCTTCTAGCACAGATACGCAGTATTTT.

This sequence joins TRBV4-2 and TRBJ2-7; D is ambiguous. V lost 1 base, J lost 0 bases, and 16 bases lay in between. The CDR3 extends over 17 amino acids. Germline-derived CDR1 and CDR2 are LGHNA and YNFKEQ. This chain's CDR3 is CASSQAVTDSLSYEQYF. The CDR3 DNA reads TGTGCCAGCAGCCAAGCCGTGACTGACTCCCTCTCCTACGAGCAGTACTTC.

The chain couples TRBV7-8 to TRBJ1-2, with a tentative D call TRBD1 (5 bases). Trimming removed 1 base from V and 6 bases from J, with 6 bases in between. Germline V gene sequence: CDR1 SGHVS, CDR2 FQNEAQ. The CDR3 covers 12 residues. This CDR3 reads CASSLEGHGYTF. The CDR3 bases are TGTGCCAGCAGCTTAGAGGGACATGGCTACACCTTC.

V usage is TRBV10-3 and J usage is TRBJ2-2; D may be TRBD1 (6 bases). The CDR3 covers 15 residues. Germline lookup yields CDR1 ENHRY and CDR2 SYGVKD. In DNA form, the CDR3 reads TGTGCTATCGAGAACAGGGTCTCGGGCACCGGGGAGCTGTTTTTT. Protein: CAIENRVSGTGELFF.

This chain links TRBV6-5 with TRBJ2-6, with unresolved D. Germline V gene data show CDR1 as MNHEY and CDR2 as SVGAGI. This CDR3 has 15 residues. Between the trimmed V and J ends, which lost 4 bases and 2 bases, there was a span of 9 bases. CDR3 loop: CASSSAEAGANVLTF. Here the CDR3 DNA reads TGTGCCAGCAGTTCGGCGGAAGCTGGGGCCAACGTCCTGACTTTC.

The chain couples TRBV6-6 to TRBJ2-5, with 8 bases matching TRBD1. The germline gives CDR1 MNHNY, CDR2 SVGAGI (reference sequence). The CDR3 contains 14 residues. V was clipped by 5 bases and J by 4 bases; unmatched bases: 6. The CDR3 region is CASSPGQGIETQYF. The CDR3 coding sequence is TGTGCCAGCAGTCCCGGACAGGGAATAGAGACCCAGTACTTC.

The rearrangement links TRBV3-1 (or the pseudogene TRBV3-2) to TRBJ1-6; 8 nucleotides match TRBD1. V lost 1 base to trimming and J lost 7 bases; unmatched junction nucleotides: 6. The CDR3 consists of 16 residues. Germline CDR1 is LGHDT and CDR2 is YNNKEL (reference sequence). CDR3 sequence (DNA): TGTGCCAGCAGCCAAGGCGGACAGGGCCGGAATTCACCCCTCCACTTT. The encoded protein is CASSQGGQGRNSPLHF.

The genes are TRBV12-3 or TRBV12-4 and TRBJ2-5, with D uncertain. Trimming took off 7 bases at V and 2 bases at J, with 11 bases between the two ends. The CDR3 is 13 residues long. The CDR3 sequence is CASKVYSQETQYF. The DNA for the CDR3 is TGTGCCAGCAAGGTCTACTCACAAGAGACCCAGTACTTC.

The chain recombines TRBV11-2 with TRBJ1-5, with no clear D. V lost 0 bases to trimming and J lost 4 bases, with 4 bases between them. The CDR3 loop spans 13 amino acids. CDR1 and CDR2 from the germline V gene are SGHAT and FQNNGV. The chain's CDR3 is CASSLDRNQPQHF. The CDR3 bases are TGTGCCAGCAGCTTAGACCGAAATCAGCCCCAGCATTTT.

The J gene is TRBJ2-5, the V gene TRBV7-9, with 11 bases aligning to TRBD2. The CDR3 is 17 residues long. With 5 bases clipped from V and 1 base from J, the junction kept 9 bases outside the gene matches. Germline loops: CDR1 SEHNR, CDR2 FQNEAQ (reference sequence). CDR3 residues: CASSPASGGTIQETQYF. In DNA form, the CDR3 reads TGTGCCAGCAGCCCGGCTAGCGGGGGGACGATCCAAGAGACCCAGTACTTC.

This clone was observed a single time. The chain has TRBV6-5 and TRBJ1-1; no reliable D call. The CDR3 sequence is 14 residues long. Germline V gives CDR1 MNHEY, CDR2 SVGAGI. Trimming took 2 bases from V and 0 from J, leaving 7 bases between them. The CDR3 DNA follows: TGTGCCAGCAGTTACACGGCTCTGAACACTGAAGCTTTCTTT. It translates to CASSYTALNTEAFF.

A single count supports this clone. V gene TRBV7-2 combines with J gene TRBJ2-7, with 7 bases fitting TRBD2. Germline V gene sequence: CDR1 SGHTA, CDR2 FQGNSA. V lost 7 bases and J lost 3; bases outside the gene matches: 6. This CDR3 is built from 13 residues. DNA of the CDR3: TGTGCCAGCACCCAACGGGGGGTCTACGAGCAGTACTTC. Translating gives CASTQRGVYEQYF.

The genes are TRBV3-1 (or the pseudogene TRBV3-2) and TRBJ2-1, with D possibly matching TRBD1 (5 bases). From germline, CDR1 is LGHDT and CDR2 YNNKEL (reference sequence). The CDR3 is 14 amino acids. Trimming took off 5 bases at V and 6 bases at J, with 14 bases between the two ends. DNA for the CDR3: TGTGCCAGCAGCTACAGGACCGCACTCAATGAGCAGTTCTTC. It is translated as CASSYRTALNEQFF.

V usage is TRBV7-9 and J usage is TRBJ2-1; D may be TRBD1 (5 bases). V was clipped by 6 bases and J by 12 bases, with 12 bases between them. The CDR3 contains 11 residues. Germline CDR1 and CDR2: SEHNR and FQNEAQ (reference sequence). This CDR3 is CASSSYRGQFF. Here the CDR3 DNA reads TGTGCCAGCAGTTCGTATAGGGGGCAGTTCTTC. Full variable domain (outside the CDR3, taken from reference TRBV7-9 and TRBJ2-1): DTGVSQNPRHKITKRGQNVTFRCDPISEHNRLYWYRQTLGQGPEFLTYFQNEAQLEKSRLLSDRFSAERPKGSFSTLEIQRTEQGDSAMYLCASSSYRGQFFGPGTRLTVL.

This rearrangement joins TRBV5-1 to TRBJ2-3; D is possibly TRBD1 or TRBD2 (5 bases each). Germline V gene data show CDR1 as SGHRS and CDR2 as YFSETQ. Trimming removed 1 base at V and 1 base at J, with 10 bases between. The CDR3 length is 15 residues. CDR3 residues: CASSLFGGGTDTQYF. CDR3 in DNA: TGCGCCAGCAGCTTGTTTGGGGGTGGCACAGATACGCAGTATTTT.

The chain employs TRBV21-1 and TRBJ2-5; the table's D call TRBD1 went unverified against the DNA. TRBV21-1 is an annotated pseudogene. This CDR3 is 16 amino acids long. CDR3 loop: CASSKHTGGMGETQYF. DNA of the CDR3: TGTGCCAGCAGCAAGCACACAGGGGGCATGGGAGAGACCCAGTACTTC.